These 2 T cell receptor beta chains share one sample of origin, sequenced in a study of persistence of HIV-infected CD4 T cells. These receptors' antigens are unknown. Anti-CD3/anti-CD28 beads served as a nonspecific positive control stimulus. Responding CD4+ T cells were sorted by upregulation of both CD40 ligand and CD69. The libraries were made with immunoSEQ version 4 in survey mode. Some clones are missing from TCRdb's copy, which holds only in-frame ones; the method was immunoSEQ multiplex PCR. This sample has 35,000 to 40,000 clones, with 80% to 90% found just once. Source: CD4+ T cells sorted from PBMCs after approximately 19-hour stimulation, taken from a patient who received antiretroviral therapy. The receptors originated from an adult man with HIV who was CMV-seropositive.

This sequence joins TRBV9 and TRBJ2-7, with a possible D match to TRBD1 (5 bases). Germline loops: CDR1 SGDLS, CDR2 YYNGEE. Trimming removed 2 bases from V and 0 bases from J, with 15 bases in between. The CDR3 spans 16 residues. The CDR3 is CASSVSDSMFSYEQYF. The CDR3 DNA is TGTGCCAGCAGCGTTTCCGACAGTATGTTCTCCTACGAGCAGTACTTC.

V is TRBV19 and J is TRBJ1-1, with D uncertain. The V and J ends lost 2 bases and 5 bases respectively, with 9 bases between them. The CDR3 sequence is 13 residues long. Germline values: CDR1 LNHDA, CDR2 SQIVND (reference sequence). The CDR3 is CASSIKGWTEAFF. The DNA for the CDR3 is TGTGCCAGTAGTATAAAAGGGTGGACTGAAGCTTTCTTT.